This T cell receptor (beta chain) was identified in a study of blood T cells in healthy people across ages. The second PCR ran about 7 to 12 cycles with a sample-barcoded 5' primer and J-beta primers. One entry per CDR3 protein, called by TCRdb with MiXCR from the 5' RACE reads. This sample carries roughly 640,000 distinct CDR3 sequences, about 28% of them seen once, and the ten largest clones take around 14%. Total RNA extraction produced at least 5 micrograms (per sample) for the study. This TCR derives from a woman of 80 years or more in good health. Material: blood.

The CDR3 here is CSVASPTGVGNTIYF. DNA for the CDR3: TGCAGCGTCGCGAGTCCGACAGGGGTTGGAAACACCATATATTTT. The J gene is TRBJ1-3, the V gene TRBV29-1; 8 bases match TRBD1. This CDR3 contains 15 residues. The V segment lost 6 bases and the J segment 3 bases; nucleotides outside the gene matches: 10. From germline, CDR1 is SQVTM and CDR2 ANQGSEA.